This is a list of T cell receptor beta chains from one sample in a study of identical twins. TCRdb ran MiXCR on the 5' RACE reads and lists one entry per CDR3 protein. The sample has around 570,000 distinct CDR3 sequences, nearly 10% seen once. This sample also appeared in a second study, on yellow fever vaccine responses in identical twins.

The sample taken for sequencing was PBMCs. The receptors shown here come from a woman in her late teens or twenties in good health. Both conserved end residues are part of each CDR3. The D gene is left open where the match is weak. Only some rows state a clone size, as once, few, many or a class for expanded clones.

>TRBD1|TRBJ2-7|NA|14|TRBV20-1
CSARRQGWGYEQYF
TGCAGTGCTAGAAGACAGGGTTGGGGCTACGAGCAGTACTTC
>NA|TRBJ2-1|NA|12|TRBV3-1
CASVRGDNEQFF
TGTGCCAGCGTACGAGGGGACAATGAGCAGTTCTTC
>NA|TRBJ2-7|NA|13|TRBV2
CASSPRAGGGLYF
TGTGCCAGCAGTCCCCGAGCAGGAGGAGGTCTGTACTTC
>TRBD1|TRBJ1-2|NA|12|TRBV28
CASSSTGVGYTF
TGTGCCAGCAGTTCGACAGGGGTCGGCTACACCTTC
>NA|TRBJ2-1|many|12|TRBV20-1
CSAPPLYGEQFF
TGCAGTGCCCCCCCCCTCTACGGTGAGCAGTTCTTC
>NA|TRBJ2-3|NA|21|TRBV11-2
CASSLRRRGLGLEPSTDTQYF
TGTGCCAGCAGCCTCCGAAGGAGGGGGTTGGGATTAGAACCTAGCACAGATACGCAGTATTTT
>NA|TRBJ2-5|NA|14|TRBV12-5
CASGLGGYQETQYF
TGTGCTAGTGGTTTGGGGGGGTACCAAGAGACCCAGTACTTC
>TRBD1|TRBJ1-1|NA|13|TRBV20-1
CSAWDRVIPEAFF
TGCAGTGCGTGGGACAGGGTCATCCCTGAAGCTTTCTTT
>TRBD2|TRBJ2-2|many|16|TRBV12-3/TRBV12-4
CASSFLRGAGTGELFF
TGTGCCAGCAGTTTTTTGCGGGGGGCGGGCACCGGGGAGCTGTTTTTT
>TRBD2|TRBJ2-1|few|16|TRBV27
CASSLSGAGTQYEQFF
TGTGCCAGCAGTTTATCAGGAGCGGGAACACAATATGAGCAGTTCTTC
>NA|TRBJ2-7|few|15|TRBV4-1
CASSQDSPAHYEQYF
TGCGCCAGCAGCCAAGATAGTCCAGCTCACTACGAGCAGTACTTC
>TRBD1|TRBJ2-1|NA|14|TRBV27
CASRLQGASNEQFF
TGTGCCAGCAGACTACAGGGGGCAAGCAATGAGCAGTTCTTC
>NA|TRBJ2-2|few|18|TRBV7-6
CASSFLDRTASNTGELFF
TGTGCCAGCAGCTTTTTAGACAGGACAGCTTCGAACACCGGGGAGCTGTTTTTT
>NA|TRBJ2-1|many|16|TRBV28
CASSSPRGLSYNEQFF
TGTGCCAGCAGTTCGCCCAGGGGATTATCCTACAATGAGCAGTTCTTC
>NA|TRBJ2-3|few|12|TRBV24-1
CATSDWADTQYF
TGTGCCACCAGTGATTGGGCAGATACGCAGTATTTT
>NA|TRBJ1-2|few|15|TRBV3-1
CASSQVSSINYGYTF
TGTGCCAGCAGCCAAGTTTCCAGTATTAACTATGGCTACACCTTC
>TRBD1|TRBJ1-2|many|16|TRBV4-1
CASSQGDRGHNYGYTF
TGCGCCAGCAGCCAAGGGGACAGGGGGCATAACTATGGCTACACCTTC
>TRBD2|TRBJ2-7|NA|17|TRBV11-2
CASSLEAGGRESYEQYF
TGTGCCAGCAGCTTAGAGGCGGGGGGGAGGGAGTCCTACGAGCAGTACTTC
>NA|TRBJ1-5|many|16|TRBV20-1
CSAITGSAALNQPQHF
TGCAGTGCCATTACCGGGTCGGCGGCCCTCAATCAGCCCCAGCATTTT
>NA|TRBJ2-7|NA|15|TRBV10-1
CASSEDAGGAGEQYF
TGCGCCAGCAGTGAAGATGCCGGGGGCGCGGGCGAGCAGTACTTC
>NA|TRBJ1-1|NA|15|TRBV29-1
CSVDGSPGTNTEAFF
TGCAGCGTTGACGGCAGTCCGGGAACGAACACTGAAGCTTTCTTT
>NA|TRBJ1-6|few|16|TRBV6-1
CASRRTGTPVGVALHF
TGTGCCAGCAGGAGAACTGGGACACCAGTTGGGGTAGCCCTCCACTTT
>NA|TRBJ2-2|NA|16|TRBV19
CASSIGPGLNTGELFF
TGTGCCAGTAGTATAGGACCGGGGTTGAACACCGGGGAGCTGTTTTTT
>TRBD1|TRBJ2-3|few|15|TRBV24-1
CATSDSQGLTDTQYF
TGTGCCACCAGTGATTCACAGGGGCTCACAGATACGCAGTATTTT
>TRBD2|TRBJ2-7|few|15|TRBV5-1
CASSPGLAGIYEQYF
TGCGCCAGCAGCCCCGGACTAGCGGGAATATACGAGCAGTACTTC
>NA|TRBJ2-5|many|15|TRBV21-1
CASSKAPRTLETQYF
TGTGCCAGCAGCAAAGCCCCAAGGACACTGGAGACCCAGTACTTC
>NA|TRBJ2-1|few|14|TRBV6-5
CASSYSTSGDEQFF
TGTGCCAGCAGTTATTCGACTAGTGGCGATGAGCAGTTCTTC
>NA|TRBJ2-7|few|15|TRBV12-3/TRBV12-4
CASSFAGATAYEQYF
TGTGCCAGCAGTTTCGCGGGGGCCACGGCCTACGAGCAGTACTTC
>NA|TRBJ2-7|many|13|TRBV7-2
CASSLIEGGEQYF
TGTGCCAGCAGCTTAATAGAGGGAGGTGAGCAGTACTTC
>NA|TRBJ1-1|many|13|TRBV6-5
CASSYSGYTEAFF
TGTGCCAGCAGTTACTCAGGGTACACTGAAGCTTTCTTT
>NA|TRBJ2-3|few|12|TRBV12-3/TRBV12-4
CATIGSTDTQYF
TGTGCCACCATAGGAAGCACAGATACGCAGTATTTT
>NA|TRBJ1-5|NA|14|TRBV20-1
CSARPPISDQPQHF
TGCAGTGCTAGACCCCCGATATCGGATCAGCCCCAGCATTTT
>TRBD2|TRBJ2-1|few|16|TRBV15
CATSPRTSGRIDEQFF
TGTGCCACCAGCCCAAGGACTAGCGGGAGGATCGATGAGCAGTTCTTC
>NA|TRBJ2-5|many|11|TRBV5-1
CASSHKETQYF
TGCGCCAGCAGCCACAAAGAGACCCAGTACTTC
>NA|TRBJ2-5|NA|14|TRBV2
CASSAGQYQETQYF
TGTGCCAGCAGCGCCGGACAGTACCAAGAGACCCAGTACTTC
>NA|TRBJ2-5|many|15|TRBV7-2
CASSFEGGVQETQYF
TGTGCCAGCAGCTTCGAGGGGGGGGTCCAAGAGACCCAGTACTTC
>TRBD2|TRBJ2-1|NA|16|TRBV5-1
CASSSSGTSGVGEQFF
TGCGCCAGCAGCTCTTCCGGGACTAGCGGAGTGGGAGAGCAGTTCTTC
>TRBD1|TRBJ2-1|few|13|TRBV5-5
CASSRQGVDEQFF
TGTGCCAGCAGTCGACAGGGGGTCGATGAGCAGTTCTTC
>NA|TRBJ2-4|many|16|TRBV4-3
CASSQGSRGAKNIQYF
TGCGCCAGCAGCCAAGGATCGCGGGGAGCCAAAAACATTCAGTACTTC
>TRBD2|TRBJ2-5|many|15|TRBV3-1
CASSFPGLAGETQYF
TGTGCCAGCAGCTTTCCGGGACTAGCGGGAGAGACCCAGTACTTC
>TRBD2|TRBJ2-7|few|18|TRBV4-1
CASSHGIPIAGGTYEQYF
TGCGCCAGCAGCCATGGAATTCCGATAGCGGGAGGCACCTACGAGCAGTACTTC
>NA|TRBJ2-3|NA|13|TRBV6-5
CASSYSSADTQYF
TGTGCCAGCAGTTACTCGAGTGCAGATACGCAGTATTTT
>NA|TRBJ1-1|few|12|TRBV7-6
CASSLVGSEAFF
TGTGCCAGCAGCTTAGTTGGTTCTGAAGCTTTCTTT
>NA|TRBJ2-3|many|16|TRBV12-3/TRBV12-4
CASSHSTGPSTDTQYF
TGTGCCAGCAGCCACTCGACAGGCCCCAGCACAGATACGCAGTATTTT
>NA|TRBJ2-1|many|15|TRBV12-3/TRBV12-4
CASSSPSDYYNEQFF
TGTGCCAGCAGTTCCCCTAGCGATTACTACAATGAGCAGTTCTTC
>NA|TRBJ1-1|NA|15|TRBV5-1
CASSLGGMGSTEAFF
TGCGCCAGCAGCTTGGGTGGTATGGGGAGCACTGAAGCTTTCTTT
>NA|TRBJ2-5|few|14|TRBV24-1
CATSEGLEQETQYF
TGTGCCACCAGCGAAGGACTCGAACAAGAGACCCAGTACTTC
>TRBD2|TRBJ2-3|NA|21|TRBV11-2
CASSLVLAGVDPPPTTDTQYF
TGTGCCAGCAGCTTAGTCCTAGCGGGAGTTGACCCACCTCCCACCACAGATACGCAGTATTTT
>NA|TRBJ2-3|many|13|TRBV20-1
CSARHSRTDTQYF
TGCAGTGCTAGACACAGCCGCACAGATACGCAGTATTTT
>NA|TRBJ2-7|NA|14|TRBV6-1
CASSVSGPPGGQYF
TGTGCCAGCAGTGTCTCGGGACCCCCCGGCGGGCAGTACTTC
>NA|TRBJ2-4|NA|14|TRBV27
CASSLDGAKNIQYF
TGTGCCAGCAGTCTGGACGGAGCCAAAAACATTCAGTACTTC
>NA|TRBJ1-1|few|13|TRBV7-2
CATTGGPNTEAFF
TGTGCCACTACAGGTGGACCGAACACTGAAGCTTTCTTT
>NA|TRBJ2-1|many|16|TRBV6-1
CASSIRVTSPYNEQFF
TGTGCCAGCAGTATCCGGGTTACTAGTCCATACAATGAGCAGTTCTTC
>TRBD1|TRBJ2-2|many|13|TRBV7-2
CASRGQGAGELFF
TGTGCCAGCAGAGGACAGGGGGCCGGGGAGCTGTTTTTT
>NA|TRBJ1-3|NA|17|TRBV11-2
CASSRGPEPLVGNTIYF
TGTGCCAGCAGCCGGGGGCCAGAACCCCTCGTTGGAAACACCATATATTTT
>NA|TRBJ2-5|NA|15|TRBV5-1
CASTNRARQEETQYF
TGCGCCAGCACAAACAGGGCCCGGCAAGAAGAGACCCAGTACTTC
>TRBD2|TRBJ2-1|NA|14|TRBV30
CAWGSGSSYNEQFF
TGTGCCTGGGGAAGCGGGAGCTCCTACAATGAGCAGTTCTTC
>NA|TRBJ2-1|few|17|TRBV6-2/TRBV6-3
CASSYSSTGGGGDEQFF
TGTGCCAGCAGTTACTCGAGTACGGGAGGAGGGGGGGATGAGCAGTTCTTC
>NA|TRBJ1-1|NA|13|TRBV6-1
CASRRAVNTEAFF
TGTGCCAGCCGCAGGGCGGTGAACACTGAAGCTTTCTTT